Detailed here is one T cell receptor beta chain. The antigen remains unidentified. The record originates from a study of vaccination effects on CD4 cells after COVID-19. Study overall: Two doses of BNT162b2 or mRNA-1273 vaccine were administered to participants.

The CDR3 runs to 16 residues. With 1 base clipped from V and 7 bases from J, the junction kept 11 bases outside the gene matches. Germline values: CDR1 SGHRS, CDR2 YFSETQ. Study-wide points: In the late period after vaccination, infection- and vaccine-induced clones contracted markedly.

Produced via immunoSEQ multiplex PCR; TCRdb's table is partial and in-frame only. The data contain 60,000 to 75,000 clones, about 69% of them singletons. Sequencing in the ViraFEST assay came after antigen-specific CD4+ T cells had been expanded with viral peptide pools, which were used to stimulate PBMC. With 9 to 11 days of culture completed, CD4+ T cells were isolated. Sometime from March through December 2020, the person acquired a SARS-CoV-2 infection that PCR confirmed. PBMC cultures contained about 1.9 million cells per well, around 10 IU/ml IL-2 and 10 ug/ml peptides. Cultures had half their medium replaced with IL-2 medium on days 3 and 7.

The chain links TRBV5-1 to TRBJ2-1; TRBD1 matches 7 bases. The receptor comes from a human donor who had a prior SARS-CoV-2 infection. This sample comprised CD4+ T cells from PBMCs cultured with HIV peptides, obtained before COVID-19 vaccination. As to subset: HIV-1 Nef peptide pool negative control/reference culture. CDR3: CASSLPVYRGRNEQFF. For the CDR3, the DNA is TGCGCCAGCAGCTTGCCCGTATACAGGGGAAGAAATGAGCAGTTCTTC. The full variable domain, its missing parts supplied by reference TRBV5-1 and TRBJ2-1, is KAGVTQTPRYLIKTRGQQVTLSCSPISGHRSVSWYQQTPGQGLQFLFEYFSETQRNKGNFPGRFSGRQFSNSRSEMNVSTLELGDSALYLCASSLPVYRGRNEQFFGPGTRLTVL.